One and the same sample provided the 8 T cell receptor beta chains below, sequenced in a study of blood T cell repertoires in COVID-19. The repertoire was sequenced with immunoSEQ multiplex PCR; TCRdb's copy has only in-frame clones and lacks some. This table has more than 9,000 clones, 82% appearing once. The sequencing input was peripheral blood. The receptors here all came from a woman aged 55-70 years with acute or convalescent COVID-19.

The rearrangement uses TRBV9 and TRBJ2-3; no clear D gene. Trimming removed 1 base from V and 6 bases from J, with 12 bases in between. The CDR3 totals 14 residues. CDR1 and CDR2 from the germline V gene are SGDLS and YYNGEE. CDR3 loop: CASSVTSTPDTQYF. The DNA for the CDR3 is TGTGCCAGCAGCGTAACATCAACACCGGATACGCAGTATTTT.

This clone was seen a single time. This chain joins TRBV13 and TRBJ2-1, with 7 bases identical to TRBD1. Germline trimming cut 4 bases from V and 5 bases from J; bases unmatched to any gene: 11. The CDR3 runs 16 residues. Germline V lookup: CDR1 PRHDT, CDR2 FYEKMQ (reference sequence). The CDR3 bases are TGTGCCAGCAGCTCGAACGCACGGGACAGACACAATGAGCAGTTCTTC. Translating it yields CASSSNARDRHNEQFF.

This chain connects TRBV5-4 to TRBJ1-1; unclear D gene. The CDR3 is 14 amino acids. The germline V gene has CDR1 SGHNT and CDR2 YYREEE (reference sequence). V was cut by 0 bases and J by 0 bases, with 6 bases left in between. The DNA for the CDR3 is TGTGCCAGCAGCTTGGGGCGGGTGAACACTGAAGCTTTCTTT. Translating gives CASSLGRVNTEAFF.

The V and J genes are TRBV19 and TRBJ1-6; D remains ambiguous. Trimming removed 6 bases from V and 7 bases from J, with 7 bases in between. Germline V gives CDR1 LNHDA, CDR2 SQIVND (reference sequence). CDR3 length equals 12 residues. CDR3 loop: CASREGNSPLHF. The CDR3 coding sequence is TGTGCCAGTAGGGAGGGAAATTCACCCCTCCACTTT.

The chain's CDR3 is CASSSANTGELFF. CDR3 DNA sequence: TGTGCCAGCAGCTCAGCGAACACCGGGGAGCTGTTTTTT. The gene calls are TRBV7-3 and TRBJ2-2; no clear D. This CDR3 spans 13 amino acids. V shed 4 bases and J shed 0 bases, with 3 bases lying between them. Germline CDR1 and CDR2: SGHTA and FQGTGA.

The rearrangement joins TRBV6-5 to TRBJ2-2; maybe TRBD1 (6 bases). CDR3 length: 14 amino acids. V lost 7 bases, J lost 1 base, and 10 bases lay in between. Germline V CDR1 and CDR2: MNHEY, SVGAGI. The CDR3 DNA reads as TGTGCCAGCAAGACAGGAGTGAACACCGGGGAGCTGTTTTTT. As protein: CASKTGVNTGELFF.

The chain is built from TRBV5-1 and TRBJ1-4; D perhaps matches TRBD1 (6 bases). The CDR3 is 18 amino acids. Germline V gene data show CDR1 as SGHRS and CDR2 as YFSETQ. V was clipped by 0 bases and J by 0 bases, with 15 bases between them. CDR3 DNA: TGCGCCAGCAGCTTGGGTGACAGGATCCTTACAACTAATGAAAAACTGTTTTTT. Its translation: CASSLGDRILTTNEKLFF.

This clone was observed a single time. The chain has TRBV6-6 and TRBJ2-3, with TRBD2 matching over 11 bases. V dropped 5 bases and J dropped 1; count of bases not matched to a gene: 8. The germline gives CDR1 MNHNY, CDR2 SVGAGI (reference sequence). The CDR3 has 17 amino acids. The CDR3 spells CASSLGKTSGGTDTQYF. The DNA of the CDR3 is TGTGCCAGCAGTCTAGGGAAGACTAGCGGGGGCACAGATACGCAGTATTTT.